This T cell receptor (beta chain) was obtained from a study of shared clonotypes between healthy human individuals. The repertoire was sequenced with immunoSEQ multiplex PCR; TCRdb's copy has only in-frame clones and lacks some. The sample has approximately 2.4 million clones, roughly 95% seen once. The CDR3 is 14 residues long. Germline trimming cut 4 bases from V and 5 bases from J; bases unmatched to any gene: 3. The germline gives CDR1 MNHNS, CDR2 SASEGT. A split of CD4+ cells into CD45RA+ naive and CD45RA-negative memory subsets was performed. V is TRBV6-1 and J is TRBJ1-5; 9 positions match TRBD1. Sample: naive CD4+ T cells sorted from blood. Regarding subset: CD45RA+ positively selected. This receptor was obtained from a man between 18 and 29 years old in good health. CDR3 region: CASSVRQGDQPQHF. The CDR3 DNA follows: TGTGCCAGCAGTGTCCGACAGGGGGATCAGCCCCAGCATTTT.